This T cell receptor beta chain was sequenced in a study of PD-L1 blockade in urothelial cancer. Background on the study: Peripheral blood specimens exhibited a median yield of 141,255 T cells.

The method was immunoSEQ multiplex PCR; TCRdb's version includes in-frame clones alone and lacks a portion of them. The repertoire has over 65,000 clones, 80% to 90% of them found once; the top ten carry 4% to 5%. CDR1 is MNHNS and CDR2 is SASEGT in the germline V gene. V gave up 3 bases and J gave up 7 bases; unmatched junction bases: 9. CDR3 length: 16 amino acids. The TCR comes from a man aged 65-85 years with urothelial cancer. The sample consisted of PBMCs, taken around atezolizumab (anti-PD-L1) treatment. V gene TRBV6-1 combines with J gene TRBJ2-1; the match to TRBD1 covers 10 bases. The CDR3 bases are TGTGCCAGCAGTGAGATGACCGGGACAGGGGAAAATGAGCAGTTCTTC. Amino acids: CASSEMTGTGENEQFF.